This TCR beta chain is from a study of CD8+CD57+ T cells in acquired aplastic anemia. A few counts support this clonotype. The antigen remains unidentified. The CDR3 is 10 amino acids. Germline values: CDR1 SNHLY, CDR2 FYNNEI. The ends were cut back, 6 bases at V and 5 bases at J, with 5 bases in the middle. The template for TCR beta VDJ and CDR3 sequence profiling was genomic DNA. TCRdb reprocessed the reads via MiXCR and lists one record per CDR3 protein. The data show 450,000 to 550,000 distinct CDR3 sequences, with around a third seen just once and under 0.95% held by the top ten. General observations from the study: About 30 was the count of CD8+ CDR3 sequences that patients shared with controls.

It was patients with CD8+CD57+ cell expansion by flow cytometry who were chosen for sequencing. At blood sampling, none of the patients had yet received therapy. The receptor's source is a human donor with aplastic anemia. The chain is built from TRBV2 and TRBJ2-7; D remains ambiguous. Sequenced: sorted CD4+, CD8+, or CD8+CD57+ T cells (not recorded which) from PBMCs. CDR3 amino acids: CASSADEQYF. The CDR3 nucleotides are TGTGCCAGCAGCGCGGACGAGCAGTACTTC.